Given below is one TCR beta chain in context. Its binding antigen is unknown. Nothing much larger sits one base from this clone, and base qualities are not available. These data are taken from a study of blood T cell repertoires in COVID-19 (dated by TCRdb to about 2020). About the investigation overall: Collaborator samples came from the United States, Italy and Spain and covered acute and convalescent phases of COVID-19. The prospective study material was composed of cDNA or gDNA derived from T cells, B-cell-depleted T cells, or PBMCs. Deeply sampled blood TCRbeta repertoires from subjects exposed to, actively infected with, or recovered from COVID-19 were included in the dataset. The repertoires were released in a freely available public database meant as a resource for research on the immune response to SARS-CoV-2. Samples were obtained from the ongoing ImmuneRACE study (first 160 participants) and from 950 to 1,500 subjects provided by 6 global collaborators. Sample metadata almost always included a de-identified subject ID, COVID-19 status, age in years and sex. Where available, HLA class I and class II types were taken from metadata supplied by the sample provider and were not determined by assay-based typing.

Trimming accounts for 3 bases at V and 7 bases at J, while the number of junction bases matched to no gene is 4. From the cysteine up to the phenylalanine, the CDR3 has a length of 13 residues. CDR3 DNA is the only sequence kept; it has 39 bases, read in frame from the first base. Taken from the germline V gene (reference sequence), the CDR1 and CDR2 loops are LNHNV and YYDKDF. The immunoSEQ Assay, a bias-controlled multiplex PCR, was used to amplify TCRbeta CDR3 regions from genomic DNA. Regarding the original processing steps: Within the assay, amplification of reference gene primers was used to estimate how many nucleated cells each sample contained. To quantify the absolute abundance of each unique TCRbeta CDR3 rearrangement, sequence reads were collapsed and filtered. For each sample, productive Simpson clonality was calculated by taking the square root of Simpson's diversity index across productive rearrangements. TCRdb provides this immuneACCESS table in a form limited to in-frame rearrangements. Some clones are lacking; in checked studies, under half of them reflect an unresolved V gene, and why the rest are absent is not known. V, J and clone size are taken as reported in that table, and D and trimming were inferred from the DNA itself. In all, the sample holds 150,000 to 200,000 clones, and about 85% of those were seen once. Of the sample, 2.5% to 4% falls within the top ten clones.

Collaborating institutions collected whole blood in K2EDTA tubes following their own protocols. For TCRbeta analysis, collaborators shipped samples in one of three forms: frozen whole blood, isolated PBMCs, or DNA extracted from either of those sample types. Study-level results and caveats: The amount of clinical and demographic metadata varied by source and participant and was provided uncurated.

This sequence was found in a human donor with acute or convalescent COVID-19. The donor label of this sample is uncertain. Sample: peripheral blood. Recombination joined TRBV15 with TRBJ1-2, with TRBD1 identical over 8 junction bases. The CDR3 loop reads CATSRQGAAGYTF. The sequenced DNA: TGTGCCACCAGCAGGCAGGGGGCAGCTGGCTACACCTTC. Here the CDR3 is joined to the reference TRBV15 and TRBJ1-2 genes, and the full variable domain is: DAMVIQNPRYQVTQFGKPVTLSCSQTLNHNVMYWYQQKSSQAPKLLFHYYDKDFNNEADTPDNFQSRRPNTSFCFLDIRSPGLGDTAMYLCATSRQGAAGYTFGSGTRLTVV.